This T cell receptor (beta chain) was retrieved from a study of blood T cells in healthy people across ages. The study recruited healthy Caucasian donors from Russia who were aged about 6 to 95. Each donor had 7.5 to 10 milliliters of peripheral blood drawn. Primed by a sample-barcoded 5' primer and a J-beta primer mix, a second PCR proceeded for roughly 7 to 12 cycles. Through a template-switch adaptor with 12 random nucleotides, each cDNA molecule received a tag. Each CDR3 protein is one row after TCRdb ran MiXCR on the 5' RACE reads. The table includes over 600,000 distinct CDR3 sequences, around 45% detected once. CDR1 is SGHRS and CDR2 is YFSETQ in the germline V gene. The CDR3 is made up of 16 amino acids. J lost 8 bases, V lost 0 bases, and 11 bases had no gene match.

The clonotype originates from a man older than 75 in good health. V is TRBV5-1 and J is TRBJ2-1, with TRBD2 matching over 7 bases. Sequenced material: blood. In nucleotides, the CDR3 is TGCGCCAGCAGCTTGGATGTCCAGCGGGGACCCTATGAGCAGTTCTTC. Protein: CASSLDVQRGPYEQFF.